Presented here are 13 T cell receptor beta chains from one specimen sequenced in a study of CD8+ T cells in alopecia areata. Indicated treatment: oral pan-JAK inhibitor, 5-10 mg twice daily. In each case, RNA was isolated and then reverse transcribed into cDNA as the sequencing template. Clones were read by immunoSEQ multiplex PCR, and TCRdb kept only the in-frame ones, dropping some. The sample has about 160,000 clones; 65% are singletons. Specimen: CD4+ T cells sorted from blood, collected at week 4, from a patient treated with tofacitinib. The source is a human donor with alopecia areata.

CDR3 sequence reads: CSVTGTQGETQYF. For the CDR3, the DNA is TGCAGCGTAACCGGGACTCAAGGGGAGACCCAGTACTTC. This sequence joins TRBV29-1 and TRBJ2-5; perhaps TRBD2 as D (6 bases). Per the germline V gene, CDR1 is SQVTM and CDR2 is ANQGSEA. The V and J ends lost 6 bases and 5 bases respectively, with 16 bases between them. The CDR3 consists of 13 residues.

This rearrangement joins TRBV2 to TRBJ1-1, with unresolved D. This CDR3 contains 13 residues. Trimming removed 4 bases from V and 1 base from J, with 7 bases in between. Germline V lookup: CDR1 SNHLY, CDR2 FYNNEI. The CDR3 sequence: CASSVWGNTEAFF. The CDR3 coding sequence is TGTGCCAGCAGTGTTTGGGGGAACACTGAAGCTTTCTTT.

The chain uses TRBV7-8 and TRBJ2-5; TRBD1 might be the D (6 bases). V was shortened by 6 bases and J by 2 bases, with 13 bases between the two germline ends. Germline CDR1 reads SGHVS; CDR2 reads FQNEAQ. The CDR3 totals 14 residues. CDR3 sequence reads: CASRNGQPQETQYF. DNA of the CDR3: TGTGCCAGCAGAAATGGACAGCCACAAGAGACCCAGTACTTC.

Many counts were recorded for this clone. V and J are TRBV7-2 and TRBJ1-1, with 9 positions matching TRBD1. Per germline, CDR1 SGHTA and CDR2 FQGNSA. The CDR3 loop spans 13 amino acids. Trimming took 5 bases from V and 11 from J; bases not matched to a gene: 9. Here the CDR3 reads CASSTYLQGAAFF. The DNA for the CDR3 is TGTGCCAGCAGCACGTACCTACAGGGGGCGGCTTTCTTT.

In regard to this clone: The junction departs from germline at one end; a sequencing error may be responsible. V is TRBV7-7 and J is TRBJ2-7; D not resolved. This CDR3 has 15 amino acids. Germline V gene lookup returns CDR1 SSHAT and CDR2 FNYEAQ (reference sequence). The CDR3 bases are TGTGCTAGCAGCTTAGAAGGCTACAGATCCTACGAGCAGTACTTC. Translated: CASSLEGYRSYEQYF.

On this clone itself: The junction departs from germline at one end; a sequencing error may be responsible. The gene calls are TRBV7-7 and TRBJ2-1; possibly TRBD1 or TRBD2 for D (5 bases each). The CDR3 loop spans 13 amino acids. Germline loops: CDR1 SSHAT, CDR2 FNYEAQ (reference sequence). The CDR3 protein is CASSLALGTEQFF. CDR3 in DNA: TGTGCTAGCAGCTTAGCGCTTGGGACTGAGCAGTTCTTC.

This clone was found a few times. Additional DNA sequences in this sample encode the identical CDR3. The genes are TRBV29-1 and TRBJ2-5; no definite D call. V lost 2 bases to trimming and J lost 2 bases, with 6 bases between them. Germline V gene data show CDR1 as SQVTM and CDR2 as ANQGSEA. There are 12 residues in the CDR3. CDR3 protein: CSVERDQETQYF. The CDR3 DNA reads TGCAGCGTTGAAAGGGATCAAGAGACCCAGTACTTC.

The chain joins TRBV29-1 to TRBJ1-2; no clear D. V was pared by 3 bases and J by 7 bases, with 9 bases between. The CDR3 has 11 amino acids. In germline, CDR1 is SQVTM, CDR2 ANQGSEA. DNA of the CDR3: TGCAGCGTTGAGATTCCGGGTGGCTACACCTTC. Translation gives CSVEIPGGYTF.

The rearrangement uses TRBV27 and TRBJ2-1; D gene ambiguous. Trimming removed 7 bases from V and 0 bases from J, with 10 bases in between. CDR3 length: 14 amino acids. Germline CDR1 reads MNHEY; CDR2 reads SMNVEV (reference sequence). The CDR3 spells CASTPKRSYNEQFF. Written as DNA, the CDR3 is TGTGCCAGCACCCCTAAGCGCTCCTACAATGAGCAGTTCTTC.

This clone was counted only a few times. The J gene is TRBJ2-7, the V gene TRBV23-1, with D perhaps given as TRBD1 or TRBD2 (5 bases each). TRBV23-1 is assigned to the ORF class and has an uncertain function. The CDR3 is 12 residues long. Trimming cost V 3 bases and J 7 bases, with 10 bases left between them. The CDR3 coding sequence is TGCGCCAGCAGTCAGGGCGAGGGGGAGCAGTACTTC. This encodes CASSQGEGEQYF.

This clone was detected only a few times. The rearrangement joins TRBV19 to TRBJ2-1; 8 bases fit TRBD2. Per germline, CDR1 LNHDA and CDR2 SQIVND (reference sequence). V gave up 3 bases and J gave up 3 bases; unmatched junction bases: 4. The CDR3 is 15 amino acids. Here the CDR3 reads CASSMQLADYNEQFF. In nucleotides, the CDR3 is TGTGCCAGTAGTATGCAACTAGCGGACTACAATGAGCAGTTCTTC.

The V call is TRBV5-4, the J call TRBJ1-3; a possible D gene is TRBD1 (5 bases). There are 14 residues in the CDR3. Germline V gives CDR1 SGHNT, CDR2 YYREEE (reference sequence). V was cut by 4 bases and J by 2 bases, with 10 bases left in between. The CDR3 protein is CASSDQGAGNTIYF. The CDR3, as DNA: TGTGCCAGCAGCGACCAGGGTGCTGGAAACACCATATATTTT.

In this sample, this clone turned up once. The rearrangement uses TRBV29-1 and TRBJ2-5, with D unclear. The germline V gene encodes CDR1 SQVTM and CDR2 ANQGSEA. This CDR3 is built from 11 residues. Trimming shortened V by 7 bases and J by 2 bases, and 8 bases separated the two germline ends. CDR3 sequence: CSARQQETQYF. The CDR3 region has the DNA TGCAGCGCACGACAACAAGAGACCCAGTACTTC.